This TCR beta chain emerged from a study of blood T cell repertoires in COVID-19. Across the study: Samples of COVID-19 (acute and convalescent) were obtained from the United States, Italy and Spain. The cDNA or gDNA used as material had been derived from T cells, B-cell-depleted T cells, or PBMCs.

In the source study's methods: Estimated nucleated cell counts came from reference gene primer amplification. Method: immunoSEQ multiplex PCR; TCRdb's copy keeps in-frame clones and lacks some. V and J calls plus clone size are reproduced from that table; the DNA served to infer D and trimming. Seen here are about 200,000 clones, roughly 88% observed once, and the top ten hold about 27%. This clone turned up a few times. J lost 5 bases, V lost 4 bases, and 8 bases had no gene match. The CDR3 contains 15 residues. Looked up from germline, CDR1 is ENHRY and CDR2 is SYGVKD. The sample was peripheral blood. V gene TRBV10-3 combines with J gene TRBJ2-7; 10 bases line up with TRBD1. The sequence was obtained from a man between 40 and 49 years old with acute or convalescent COVID-19. CDR3 DNA: TGTGCCATCAGTGCCCTCCGGGACAGGGGCGACGAGCAGTACTTC. This gives the protein CAISALRDRGDEQYF.